This record concerns one T cell receptor beta chain sequence. Germline V gene sequence: CDR1 GTSNPN, CDR2 SVGIG (reference sequence). The V gene lost 4 bases and the J gene lost 5 bases, with 12 bases spanning the gap. The CDR3 length is 13 residues. Sequenced by immunoSEQ multiplex PCR; TCRdb stores in-frame clones only, minus some. The table has about 200,000 clones, more than 70% seen once. The data stem from a study of blood T cell repertoires in COVID-19. Individuals drawn from around 24 US areas were about 18 to 100 years old. The sequenced sample consisted of PBMCs or T cells enriched from blood (not recorded which). This TCR came from a man aged 40-49 years with acute COVID-19. J is TRBJ1-5 and V is TRBV30; possibly TRBD1 for D (5 bases). The CDR3 bases are TGTGCCTGGACTCAACGGGGGGATCAGCCCCAGCATTTT. Translated: CAWTQRGDQPQHF.